One TCR beta chain is described in this entry. The sample belongs to a study of blood T cell repertoires in COVID-19. Data came from immunoSEQ multiplex PCR; TCRdb stores just in-frame clones and leaves some out. The sample lists roughly 250,000 clones; around nine tenths were seen once. The CDR3 contains 11 residues. Trimming cost V 5 bases and J 6 bases, with 7 bases left between them. Germline assignment: CDR1 SNHLY and CDR2 FYNNEI. The material sequenced was peripheral blood. This clonotype was obtained from a man aged 30 to 39 with COVID-19, enrolled during active disease. The rearrangement joins TRBV2 to TRBJ1-2; D not resolved. CDR3 DNA sequence: TGTGCCAGCAGTCGGCGGGATGGCTACACCTTC. As protein: CASSRRDGYTF.